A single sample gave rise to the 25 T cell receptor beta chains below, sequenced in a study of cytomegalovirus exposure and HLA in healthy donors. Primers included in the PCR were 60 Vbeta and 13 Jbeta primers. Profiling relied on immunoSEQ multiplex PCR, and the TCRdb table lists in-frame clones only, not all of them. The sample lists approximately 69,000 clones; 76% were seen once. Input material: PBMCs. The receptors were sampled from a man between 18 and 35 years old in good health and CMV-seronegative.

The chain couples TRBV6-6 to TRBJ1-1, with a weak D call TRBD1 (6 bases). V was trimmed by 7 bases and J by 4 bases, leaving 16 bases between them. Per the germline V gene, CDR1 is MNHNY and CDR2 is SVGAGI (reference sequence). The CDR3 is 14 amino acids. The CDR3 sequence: CASIRSGVATEAFF. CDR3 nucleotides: TGTGCCAGCATCCGCTCAGGGGTAGCCACTGAAGCTTTCTTT.

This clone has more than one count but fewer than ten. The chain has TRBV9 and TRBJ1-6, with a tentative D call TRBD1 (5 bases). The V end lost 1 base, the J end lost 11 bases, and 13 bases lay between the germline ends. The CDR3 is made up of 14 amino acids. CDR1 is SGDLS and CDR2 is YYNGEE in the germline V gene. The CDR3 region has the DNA TGTGCCAGCAGCGTAAACCAGGGCAGGACACCCCTCCACTTT. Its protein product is CASSVNQGRTPLHF.

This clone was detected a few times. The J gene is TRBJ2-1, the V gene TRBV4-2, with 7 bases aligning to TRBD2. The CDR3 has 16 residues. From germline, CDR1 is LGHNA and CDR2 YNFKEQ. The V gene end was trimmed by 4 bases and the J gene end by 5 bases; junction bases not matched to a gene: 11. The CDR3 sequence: CASSRGGGLEDNEQFF. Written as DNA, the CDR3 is TGTGCCAGCAGCCGGGGGGGAGGACTAGAGGACAATGAGCAGTTCTTC.

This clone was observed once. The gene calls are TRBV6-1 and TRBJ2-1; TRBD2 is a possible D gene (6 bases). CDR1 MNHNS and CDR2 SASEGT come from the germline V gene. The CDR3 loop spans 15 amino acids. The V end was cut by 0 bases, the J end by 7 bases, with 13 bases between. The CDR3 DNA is TGTGCCAGCAGTGAAGCGTCGGCGGGGTGGAATGAGCAGTTCTTC. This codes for CASSEASAGWNEQFF.

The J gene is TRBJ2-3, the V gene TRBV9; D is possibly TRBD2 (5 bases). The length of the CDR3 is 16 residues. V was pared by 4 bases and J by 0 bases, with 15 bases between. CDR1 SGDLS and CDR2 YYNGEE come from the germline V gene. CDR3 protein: CASSPREGWSTDTQYF. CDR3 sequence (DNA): TGTGCCAGCAGCCCGCGTGAGGGTTGGAGCACAGATACGCAGTATTTT.

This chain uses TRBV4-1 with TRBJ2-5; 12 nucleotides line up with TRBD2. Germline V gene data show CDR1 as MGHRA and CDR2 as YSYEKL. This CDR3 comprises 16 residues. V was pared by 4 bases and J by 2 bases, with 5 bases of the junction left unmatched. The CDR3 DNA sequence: TGCGCCAGCAGCCTACGACTAGCGGGGGAGCAAGAGACCCAGTACTTC. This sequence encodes CASSLRLAGEQETQYF.

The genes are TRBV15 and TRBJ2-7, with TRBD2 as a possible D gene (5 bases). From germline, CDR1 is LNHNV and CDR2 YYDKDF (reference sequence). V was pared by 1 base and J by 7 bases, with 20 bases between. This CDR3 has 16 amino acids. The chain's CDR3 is CATSRVAPRGDQEQYF. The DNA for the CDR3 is TGTGCCACCAGCAGAGTAGCCCCCCGGGGAGACCAAGAGCAGTACTTC.

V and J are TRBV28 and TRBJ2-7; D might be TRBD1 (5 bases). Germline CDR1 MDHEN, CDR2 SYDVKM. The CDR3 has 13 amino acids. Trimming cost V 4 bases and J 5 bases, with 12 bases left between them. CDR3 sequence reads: CASSSSSRDEQYF. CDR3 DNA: TGTGCCAGCAGTTCGTCTTCCAGGGACGAGCAGTACTTC.

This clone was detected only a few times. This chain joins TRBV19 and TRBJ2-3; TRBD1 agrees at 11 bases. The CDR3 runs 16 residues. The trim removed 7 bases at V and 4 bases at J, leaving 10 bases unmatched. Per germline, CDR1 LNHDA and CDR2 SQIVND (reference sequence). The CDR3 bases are TGTGCCAGTACCCCTTTCCGGGGACAGGGGGCAGATACGCAGTATTTT. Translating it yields CASTPFRGQGADTQYF. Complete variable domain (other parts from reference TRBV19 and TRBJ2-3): DGGITQSPKYLFRKEGQNVTLSCEQNLNHDAMYWYRQDPGQGLRLIYYSQIVNDFQKGDIAEGYSVSREKKESFPLTVTSAQKNPTAFYLCASTPFRGQGADTQYFGPGTRLTVL.

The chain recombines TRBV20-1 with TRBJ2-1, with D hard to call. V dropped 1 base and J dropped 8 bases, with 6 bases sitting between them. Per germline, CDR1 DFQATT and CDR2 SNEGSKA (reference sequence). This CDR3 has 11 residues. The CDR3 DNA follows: TGCAGTGCTAGAGGACACCATGAGCAGTTCTTC. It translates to CSARGHHEQFF.

The chain's CDR3 is CASSLGWASGTDTQYF. Here the CDR3 DNA reads TGTGCCAGCAGCTTGGGGTGGGCTAGCGGGACAGATACGCAGTATTTT. The J gene is TRBJ2-3, the V gene TRBV5-6; 8 positions agree with TRBD2. The CDR3 has 16 residues. Per the germline V gene, CDR1 is SGHDT and CDR2 is YYEEEE. V lost 0 bases and J lost 3; bases outside the gene matches: 6.

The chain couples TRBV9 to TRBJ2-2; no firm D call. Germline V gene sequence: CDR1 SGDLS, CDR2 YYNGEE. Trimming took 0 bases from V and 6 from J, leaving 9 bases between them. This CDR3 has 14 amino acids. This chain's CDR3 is CASSVDFAPGELFF. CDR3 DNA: TGTGCCAGCAGCGTAGACTTCGCTCCCGGGGAGCTGTTTTTT. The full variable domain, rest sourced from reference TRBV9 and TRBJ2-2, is DSGVTQTPKHLITATGQRVTLRCSPRSGDLSVYWYQQSLDQGLQFLIQYYNGEERAKGNILERFSAQQFPDLHSELNLSSLELGDSALYFCASSVDFAPGELFFGEGSRLTVL.

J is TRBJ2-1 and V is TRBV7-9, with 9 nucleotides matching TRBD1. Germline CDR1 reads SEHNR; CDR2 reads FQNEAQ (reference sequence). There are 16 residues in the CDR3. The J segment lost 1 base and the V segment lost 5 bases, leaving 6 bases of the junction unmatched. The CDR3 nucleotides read TGTGCCAGCAGCATGCGACAGGGGGGGTCCTACAATGAGCAGTTCTTC. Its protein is CASSMRQGGSYNEQFF.

CDR3: CASSPSIWTEWNTEAFF. CDR3 nucleotides: TGTGCCAGCTCACCAAGTATATGGACAGAGTGGAACACTGAAGCTTTCTTT. The chain uses TRBV18 and TRBJ1-1; the D gene is possibly TRBD1 (6 bases). CDR1 is KGHSH, CDR2 LQKENI, per germline. This CDR3 contains 17 residues. V was clipped by 2 bases and J by 1 base, with 17 bases between them.

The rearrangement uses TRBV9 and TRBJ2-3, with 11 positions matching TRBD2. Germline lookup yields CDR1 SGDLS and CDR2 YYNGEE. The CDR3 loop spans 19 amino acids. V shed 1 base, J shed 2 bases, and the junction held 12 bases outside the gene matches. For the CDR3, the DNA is TGTGCCAGCAGCGTACCCAGAACTAGCGGGGGAGCCTTCACAGATACGCAGTATTTT. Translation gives CASSVPRTSGGAFTDTQYF.

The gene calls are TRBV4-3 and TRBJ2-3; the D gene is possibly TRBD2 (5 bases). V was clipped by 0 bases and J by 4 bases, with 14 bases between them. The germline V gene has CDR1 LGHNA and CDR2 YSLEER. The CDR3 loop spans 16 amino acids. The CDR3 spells CASSQDHTRGADTQYF. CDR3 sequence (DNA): TGCGCCAGCAGCCAAGATCATACTAGAGGAGCAGATACGCAGTATTTT.

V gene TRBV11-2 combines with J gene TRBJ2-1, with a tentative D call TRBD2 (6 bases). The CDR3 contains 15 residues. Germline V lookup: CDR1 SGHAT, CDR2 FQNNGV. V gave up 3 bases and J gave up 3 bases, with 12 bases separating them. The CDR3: CASSFGGTDYNEQFF. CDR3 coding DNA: TGTGCCAGCAGCTTTGGGGGGACGGACTACAATGAGCAGTTCTTC.

The CDR3 region is CASSPRQGPYEQYF. The CDR3 DNA sequence: TGTGCCAGCAGCCCACGACAGGGACCCTACGAGCAGTACTTC. This sequence joins TRBV7-2 and TRBJ2-7; 7 nucleotides agree with TRBD1. Looked up from germline, CDR1 is SGHTA and CDR2 is FQGNSA. Germline trimming cut 5 bases from V and 2 bases from J; bases unmatched to any gene: 6. CDR3 size: 14 residues.

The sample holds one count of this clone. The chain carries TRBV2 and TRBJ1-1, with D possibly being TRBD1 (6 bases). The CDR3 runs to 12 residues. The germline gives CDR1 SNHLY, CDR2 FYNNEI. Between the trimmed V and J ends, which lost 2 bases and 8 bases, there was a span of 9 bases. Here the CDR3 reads CASSEQTGEAFF. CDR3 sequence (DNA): TGTGCCAGCAGTGAACAGACAGGAGAAGCTTTCTTT.

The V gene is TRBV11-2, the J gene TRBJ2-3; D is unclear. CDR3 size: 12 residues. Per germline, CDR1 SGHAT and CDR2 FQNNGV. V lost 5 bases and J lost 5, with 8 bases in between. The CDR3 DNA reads TGTGCCAGCAGCCGGCGGTTAGATACGCAGTATTTT. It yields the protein CASSRRLDTQYF.

The CDR3 nucleotides are TGTGCCAGCAGCCAAGCGGGACAGGGAAACACCGGGGAGCTGTTTTTT. This encodes CASSQAGQGNTGELFF. The rearrangement links TRBV4-2 to TRBJ2-2, with TRBD1 identical over 9 bases. V was clipped by 1 base and J by 2 bases; unmatched bases: 2. This CDR3 is 16 amino acids long. Per germline, CDR1 LGHNA and CDR2 YNFKEQ.

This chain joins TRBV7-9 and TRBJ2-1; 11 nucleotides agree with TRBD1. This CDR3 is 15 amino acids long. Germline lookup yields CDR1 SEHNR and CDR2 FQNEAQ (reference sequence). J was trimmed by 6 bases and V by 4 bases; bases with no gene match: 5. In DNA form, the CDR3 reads TGTGCCAGCAGCTCGAGGACAGGGGGCTCCAATGAGCAGTTCTTC. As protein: CASSSRTGGSNEQFF.

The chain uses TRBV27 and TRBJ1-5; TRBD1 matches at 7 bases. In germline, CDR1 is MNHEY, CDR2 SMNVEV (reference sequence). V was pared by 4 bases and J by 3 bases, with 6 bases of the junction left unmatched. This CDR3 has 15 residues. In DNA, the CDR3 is TGTGCCAGCAGTTCCCCCGGGACAGACAATCAGCCCCAGCATTTT. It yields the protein CASSSPGTDNQPQHF.

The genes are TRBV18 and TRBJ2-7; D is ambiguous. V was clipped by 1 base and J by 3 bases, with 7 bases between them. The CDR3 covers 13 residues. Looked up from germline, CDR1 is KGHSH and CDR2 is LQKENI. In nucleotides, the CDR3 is TGTGCCAGCTCACCACGGGCGGACTACGAGCAGTACGTC. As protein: CASSPRADYEQYV.

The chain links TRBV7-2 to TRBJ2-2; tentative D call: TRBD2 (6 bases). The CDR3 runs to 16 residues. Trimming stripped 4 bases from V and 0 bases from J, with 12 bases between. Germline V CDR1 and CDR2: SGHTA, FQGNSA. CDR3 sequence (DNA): TGTGCCAGCAGCTCGGGGGAAACAGCGAACACCGGGGAGCTGTTTTTT. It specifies CASSSGETANTGELFF.